This TCR beta chain was found in a study of siplizumab effects on memory and regulatory T cells. A few pairs of donors had their unstimulated naive, memory, effector memory and TEMRA subsets sequenced. With 0 bases clipped from V and 2 bases from J, the junction kept 5 bases outside the gene matches. Germline V gene lookup returns CDR1 SGHTA and CDR2 FQGTGA. This CDR3 region has 17 residues. The assay was immunoSEQ multiplex PCR, and TCRdb's table has in-frame clones only and misses some. This sample has around 61,000 clones; approximately 97% occur once, and the top ten carry roughly 0.99%. Study-wide points: In the presence of siplizumab, alloreactive sequences traceable to unstimulated CD4+ memory cells were significantly reduced.

This clone was seen just once. Its target is unknown. The sample consisted of naive CD8+ T cells sorted from blood. This chain connects TRBV7-3 to TRBJ2-1; TRBD1 agrees at 9 bases. This TCR was recovered from a human donor in good health. The CDR3 spells CASSLTPGTGTYNEQFF. CDR3 nucleotide sequence: TGTGCCAGCAGCTTAACCCCCGGGACAGGGACCTACAATGAGCAGTTCTTC.